The sequence of this T cell receptor (beta chain) was determined in a study of identifying expanded T cells in peripheral blood. Assay: immunoSEQ multiplex PCR; the TCRdb copy retains only in-frame clones and omits some. This table holds about 80,000 clones, over 80% found once. This CDR3 contains 15 residues. The V gene's germline CDR1 is SGHTA and CDR2 FQGNSA. Trimming pared 5 bases from V and 0 bases from J, leaving 11 bases between. During the collection period, no donor immune events like infections were recorded. The source of this sequence is a person aged 18 to 75 in good health. The rearrangement links TRBV7-2 to TRBJ2-1; a possible D gene is TRBD2 (6 bases). The sample consisted of blood. The CDR3 nucleotides are TGTGCCAGCAGCGTCGACGGGGGCTCCTACAATGAGCAGTTCTTC. The encoded protein is CASSVDGGSYNEQFF.